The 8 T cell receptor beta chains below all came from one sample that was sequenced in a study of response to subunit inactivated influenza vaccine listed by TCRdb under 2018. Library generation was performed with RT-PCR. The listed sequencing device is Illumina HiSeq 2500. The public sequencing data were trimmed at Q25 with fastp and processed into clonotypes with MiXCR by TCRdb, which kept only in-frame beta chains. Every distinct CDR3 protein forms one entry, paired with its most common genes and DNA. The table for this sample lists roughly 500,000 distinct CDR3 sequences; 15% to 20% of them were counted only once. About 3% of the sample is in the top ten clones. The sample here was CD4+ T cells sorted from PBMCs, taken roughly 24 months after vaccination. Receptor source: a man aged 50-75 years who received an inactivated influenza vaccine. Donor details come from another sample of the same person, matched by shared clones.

CDR3 coding DNA: TGTGCCAGCAGTGCCGCGGTTAGGGCGCGTCTTGGCGGCTACACCTTC. This codes for CASSAAVRARLGGYTF. The rearrangement uses TRBV6-2 or TRBV6-3 and TRBJ1-2; D is unresolved. The CDR3 is 16 residues long. V lost 5 bases to trimming and J lost 8 bases, with 24 bases between them. Germline CDR1 reads MNHEY; CDR2 reads SVGEGT.

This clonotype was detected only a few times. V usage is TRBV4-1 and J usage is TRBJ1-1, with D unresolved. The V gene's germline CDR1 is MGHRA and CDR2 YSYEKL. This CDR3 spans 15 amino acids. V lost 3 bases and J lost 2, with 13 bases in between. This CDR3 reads CASSQRSTANTEAFF. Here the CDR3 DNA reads TGCGCCAGCAGCCAGAGATCCACAGCTAACACTGAAGCTTTCTTT.

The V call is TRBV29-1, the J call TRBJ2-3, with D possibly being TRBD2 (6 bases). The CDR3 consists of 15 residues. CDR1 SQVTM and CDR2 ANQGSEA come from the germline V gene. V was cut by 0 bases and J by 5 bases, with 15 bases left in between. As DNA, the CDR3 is TGCAGCGTTGAAGATTTCGTAGCGGCGGTAGATACGCAGTATTTT. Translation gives CSVEDFVAAVDTQYF.

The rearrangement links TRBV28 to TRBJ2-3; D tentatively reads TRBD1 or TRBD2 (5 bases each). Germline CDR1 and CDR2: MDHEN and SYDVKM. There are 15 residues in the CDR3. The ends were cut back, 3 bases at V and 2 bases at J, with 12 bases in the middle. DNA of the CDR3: TGTGCCAGCAGTTTGGGGGACCGTAACACAGATACGCAGTATTTT. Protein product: CASSLGDRNTDTQYF.

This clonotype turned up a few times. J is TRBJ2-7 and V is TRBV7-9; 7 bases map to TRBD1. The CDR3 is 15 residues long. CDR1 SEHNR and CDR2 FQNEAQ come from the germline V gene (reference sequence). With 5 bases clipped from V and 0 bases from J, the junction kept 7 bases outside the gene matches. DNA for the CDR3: TGTGCCAGCAGCGTACCTGGGACAGTCTCCTACGAGCAGTACTTC. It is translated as CASSVPGTVSYEQYF.

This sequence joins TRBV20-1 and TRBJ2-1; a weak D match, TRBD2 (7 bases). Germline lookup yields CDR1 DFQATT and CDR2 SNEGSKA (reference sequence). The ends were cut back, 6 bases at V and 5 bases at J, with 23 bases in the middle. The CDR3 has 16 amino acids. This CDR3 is CSAPMGGASPHNEQFF. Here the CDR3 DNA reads TGCAGTGCCCCGATGGGGGGGGCTAGCCCCCACAATGAGCAGTTCTTC.

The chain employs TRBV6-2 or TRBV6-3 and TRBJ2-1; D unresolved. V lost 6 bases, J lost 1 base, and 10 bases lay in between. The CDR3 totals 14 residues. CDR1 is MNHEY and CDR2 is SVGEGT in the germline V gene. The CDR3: CASRFIESYNEQFF. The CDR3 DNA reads TGTGCCAGCAGATTTATTGAATCCTACAATGAGCAGTTCTTC.

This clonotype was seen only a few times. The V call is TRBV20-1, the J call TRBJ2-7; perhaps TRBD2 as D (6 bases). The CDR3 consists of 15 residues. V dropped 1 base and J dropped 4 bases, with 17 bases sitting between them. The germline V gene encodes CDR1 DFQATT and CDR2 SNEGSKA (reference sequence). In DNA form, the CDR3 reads TGCAGTGCTAGAGCTCGGGCCCGAGGAGGGTACGAGCAGTACTTC. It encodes CSARARARGGYEQYF.